The entry that follows covers one TCR beta chain sequence. What it binds is not known. This record comes from a study of cytomegalovirus exposure and HLA in healthy donors. 60 Vbeta and 13 Jbeta primers were used in PCR. The protocol was immunoSEQ multiplex PCR, while the TCRdb copy is restricted to in-frame clones and leaves out a portion. The sample shows 65,000 to 70,000 clones, approximately 90% of them seen only once. Study-level results: Some public TCRs appeared in many individuals, while most sequences were rare. HLA-A and HLA-B allele assignments for most subjects were reportedly predicted accurately using TCR beta sequences.

Trimming shortened V by 8 bases and J by 2 bases, and 14 bases separated the two germline ends. Looked up from germline, CDR1 is MNHNS and CDR2 is SASEGT. CDR3 length: 14 residues. The chain joins TRBV6-1 to TRBJ2-3; D is perhaps TRBD2 (6 bases). The clonotype originates from a woman in her 30s in good health and CMV-seropositive. What was sequenced was PBMCs. Here the CDR3 DNA reads TGTGCCAGCCGACTACCTAGCGTCACAGATACGCAGTATTTT. Its translation is CASRLPSVTDTQYF.